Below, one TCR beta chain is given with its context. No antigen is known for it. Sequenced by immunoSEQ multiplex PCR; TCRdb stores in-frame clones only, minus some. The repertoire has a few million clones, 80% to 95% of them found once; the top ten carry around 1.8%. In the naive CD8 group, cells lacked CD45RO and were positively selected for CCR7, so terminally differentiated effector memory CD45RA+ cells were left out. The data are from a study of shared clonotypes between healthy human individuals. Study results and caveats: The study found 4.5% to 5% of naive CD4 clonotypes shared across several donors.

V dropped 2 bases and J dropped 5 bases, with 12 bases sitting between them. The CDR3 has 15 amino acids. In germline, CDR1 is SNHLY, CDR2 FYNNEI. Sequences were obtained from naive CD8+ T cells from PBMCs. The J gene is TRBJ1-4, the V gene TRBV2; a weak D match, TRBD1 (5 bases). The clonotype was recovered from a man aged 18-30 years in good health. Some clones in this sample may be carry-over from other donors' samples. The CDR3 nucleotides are TGTGCCAGCAGTGAAAAGGGGCTGAAGAATGAAAAACTGTTTTTT. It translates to CASSEKGLKNEKLFF.